These T cell receptor beta chains were read from a single sample in a study of T-cell reconstitution after alpha-beta-depleted transplantation in children. Via MiXCR, TCRdb re-called the PCR reads, giving one row per CDR3 protein. The sample lists 600,000 or so distinct CDR3 sequences; about 21% were seen once. Material: PBMCs, mostly from graft donor cells, obtained 360 days after TCRalphabeta/CD19-depleted stem cell transplant. These receptors originate from a boy under three years old who had a stem cell transplant for acute myeloid leukemia, so the T cells may come from the graft donor. Each CDR3 is given with its conserved first and last residue. D genes are given only for firm matches. Clone size is given for some rows only: seen once, a few or many times, or a class if the clone is expanded.

d_call	clone_size	v_call	j_call	cdr3_aa	cdr3_nt
TRBD2	NA	TRBV10-3	TRBJ2-1	CAISVPGQDPGGGFSSYNEQFF	TGTGCCATCAGTGTTCCGGGACAAGATCCCGGCGGGGGGTTTAGCTCCTACAATGAGCAGTTCTTC
NA	many	TRBV29-1	TRBJ2-7	CSVEDDEQYF	TGCAGCGTTGAAGATGACGAGCAGTACTTC
NA	NA	TRBV27	TRBJ2-5	CASSSGHWRAQYF	TGTGCCAGCAGTTCCGGTCACTGGAGAGCCCAGTACTTC
NA	NA	TRBV20-1	TRBJ2-3	CSVMTQTDTQYF	TGCAGTGTTATGACCCAAACAGATACGCAGTATTTT
NA	NA	TRBV28	TRBJ2-3	CASSSPRDTQYF	TGTGCCAGCAGTAGCCCCAGGGATACGCAGTATTTT
TRBD1	many	TRBV27	TRBJ2-1	CASNPRRDRGRGEQFF	TGTGCCAGCAATCCCCGGCGGGACAGGGGGCGCGGAGAGCAGTTCTTC
NA	NA	TRBV5-1	TRBJ2-7	CASSLMSGGGEQYF	TGCGCCAGCAGCCTGATGTCAGGTGGAGGCGAGCAGTACTTC
TRBD1	few	TRBV7-9	TRBJ1-2	CASSLWGQKMGYTF	TGTGCCAGCAGCTTATGGGGACAGAAGATGGGCTACACCTTC
NA	NA	TRBV11-2	TRBJ1-6	CASSLVTGKGYYNSPLHF	TGTGCCAGCAGCTTAGTAACAGGGAAAGGATACTATAATTCACCCCTCCACTTT
NA	NA	TRBV2	TRBJ1-1	CASSLDSDRLNTEAFF	TGTGCCAGCAGTTTGGACTCAGACAGATTGAACACTGAAGCTTTCTTT
NA	few	TRBV5-1	TRBJ1-1	CASSLAGGPEAFF	TGCGCCAGCAGCTTGGCGGGGGGGCCTGAAGCTTTCTTT
NA	many	TRBV27	TRBJ1-5	CASSTFMESNQPQHF	TGTGCCAGCAGTACCTTCATGGAGAGTAATCAGCCCCAGCATTTT
NA	many	TRBV6-5	TRBJ2-5	CASRASEEETQYF	TGTGCCAGCAGAGCCAGCGAAGAAGAGACCCAGTACTTC
NA	many	TRBV20-1	TRBJ2-2	CSAQRDARPGELFF	TGCAGTGCCCAGCGAGACGCTAGGCCCGGGGAGCTGTTTTTT
NA	few	TRBV20-1	TRBJ2-5	CSASDGWGGKETQYF	TGCAGTGCCAGCGATGGATGGGGAGGCAAGGAGACCCAGTACTTC
TRBD2	few	TRBV12-5	TRBJ2-7	CASGLVLAGSSYEQYF	TGTGCTAGTGGTTTGGTACTAGCGGGGAGTTCCTACGAGCAGTACTTC
TRBD1	few	TRBV24-1	TRBJ2-5	CATSDLSSTGTETQYF	TGTGCCACCAGTGATCTATCGTCGACAGGGACCGAGACCCAGTACTTC
NA	many	TRBV6-5	TRBJ2-7	CASSYSPPFYEQYF	TGTGCCAGCAGTTACTCGCCTCCCTTCTACGAGCAGTACTTC
NA	NA	TRBV28	TRBJ1-6	CASSGTDMRGSPLHF	TGTGCCAGCAGTGGGACCGACATGAGGGGTTCACCCCTCCACTTT
NA	NA	TRBV5-1	TRBJ2-7	CASSTNRGQGKDEQYF	TGCGCCAGCAGCACGAACCGGGGTCAGGGAAAGGACGAGCAGTACTTC
TRBD2	few	TRBV20-1	TRBJ2-3	CSAARTSGGVKDTQYF	TGCAGTGCGGCTCGGACTAGCGGGGGGGTTAAAGATACGCAGTATTTT
NA	many	TRBV29-1	TRBJ1-2	CSVEGRVEYNYGYTF	TGCAGCGTTGAGGGCAGGGTGGAATATAACTATGGCTACACCTTC
TRBD1	many	TRBV20-1	TRBJ1-6	CSARENRGHSPLHF	TGCAGTGCTAGAGAGAACAGGGGTCATTCACCCCTCCACTTT
NA	NA	TRBV7-9	TRBJ2-2	CASSFREGTGELFF	TGTGCCAGCAGCTTCAGGGAAGGGACCGGGGAGCTGTTTTTT
TRBD1	many	TRBV15	TRBJ2-4	CATSRDQGANIQYF	TGTGCCACCAGCAGAGATCAGGGGGCAAACATTCAGTACTTC
TRBD2	NA	TRBV20-1	TRBJ2-7	CSAGRAGLSYEQYF	TGCAGTGCGGGGAGGGCAGGGCTTTCCTACGAGCAGTACTTC